The clone carrying this T cell receptor beta chain was counted a few times. What it recognizes is unknown. This entry belongs to a study of CD8 T cells in ankylosing spondylitis. Quantitative 5'-RACE with molecular barcodes was used to make the TCR beta libraries. One entry per CDR3 protein results from TCRdb running MiXCR on the 5' RACE reads. This sample yields about 390,000 distinct CDR3 sequences, of which about a fifth are seen a single time; about 17% belongs to the top ten. This CDR3 comprises 13 residues. The germline V gene encodes CDR1 GTSNPN and CDR2 SVGIG (reference sequence). With 5 bases clipped from V and 5 bases from J, the junction kept 6 bases outside the gene matches. Overall study results and limits: A TCR beta motif of about eight highly homologous variants appeared characteristic of ankylosing spondylitis blood. Some of these motif variants have turned up before, in reports on reactive arthritis synovial fluid and blood.

The chain joins TRBV30 to TRBJ2-7; 10 nucleotides match TRBD2. The sample was blood, either unsorted or a sorted T cell fraction (not recorded which). The receptor was isolated from a male donor with ankylosing spondylitis. This CDR3 reads CAWEREGQNEQYF. In DNA, the CDR3 is TGTGCCTGGGAGCGGGAGGGCCAGAACGAGCAGTACTTC.